This T cell receptor beta chain was captured by sequencing in a study of identical twins. Each CDR3 protein is one row after TCRdb ran MiXCR on the 5' RACE reads. The sample records 600,000 to 800,000 distinct CDR3 sequences, around 20% being singletons. The sample also formed part of further work on T cells expressing NK-cell markers.

This receptor was taken from a woman younger than 30 in good health. Sample: PBMCs.

CDR3 protein: CASSFITGGDYGYTF. The CDR3 DNA reads TGTGCCAGCAGTTTCATTACAGGGGGAGACTATGGCTACACCTTC. The chain carries TRBV6-5 and TRBJ1-2; TRBD1 agrees at 8 bases. This CDR3 spans 15 amino acids. The ends lost 4 bases at V and 3 bases at J; junction bases unmatched: 7. Germline V gene lookup returns CDR1 MNHEY and CDR2 SVGAGI.